This TCR beta chain was captured by sequencing in a study of blood T cell repertoires in COVID-19. The overall study: The analysed material was cDNA or gDNA that came from T cells, B-cell-depleted T cells, or PBMCs.

Original processing methods: Estimation of nucleated cell counts was performed using reference gene primer amplification. Only in-frame clones appear in the TCRdb table, and some are missing; sequencing was by immunoSEQ multiplex PCR. V and J calls and clone size are as listed in that table; D and trimming were resolved from the DNA. The sample lists some 170,000 clones, approximately 80% occurring once. The TCR was taken from a woman between 40 and 55 years old with COVID-19, enrolled during active disease. Sequencing input: peripheral blood.

CDR3 region: CASSYKQDETQYF. The CDR3 DNA reads TGTGCCAGCAGTTACAAACAGGACGAGACCCAGTACTTC. The chain joins TRBV6-5 to TRBJ2-5; possible D gene TRBD1, 5 bases. The CDR3 contains 13 residues. The V end lost 2 bases, the J end lost 5 bases, and 9 bases lay between the germline ends. In germline, CDR1 is MNHEY, CDR2 SVGAGI.